The clone carrying this TCR beta chain was detected ten times or more. MiXCR was run by TCRdb on the PCR reads, yielding one entry per CDR3 protein. The data show about 640,000 distinct CDR3 sequences, about 20% seen once. The data were obtained in a study of molecular identifiers for immune sequencing clone quantification. The CDR3 is 16 residues long. J is TRBJ2-7 and V is TRBV21-1; the table calls TRBD2, which could not be checked here. TRBV21-1 is a known pseudogene. The specimen sequenced was naive CD8+ T cells from blood, with Jurkat cell RNA spiked in. Indicated subset: FACS-sorted CD8+CD4-CCR7+CD45RA+ naive T cells. The sequence came from a human donor in good health. Some libraries in this study had Jurkat cell RNA spiked in. CDR3 loop: CASSPGTSGKLHEQYF. CDR3 sequence (DNA): TGTGCCAGCAGCCCCGGGACTAGCGGGAAACTCCACGAGCAGTACTTC.